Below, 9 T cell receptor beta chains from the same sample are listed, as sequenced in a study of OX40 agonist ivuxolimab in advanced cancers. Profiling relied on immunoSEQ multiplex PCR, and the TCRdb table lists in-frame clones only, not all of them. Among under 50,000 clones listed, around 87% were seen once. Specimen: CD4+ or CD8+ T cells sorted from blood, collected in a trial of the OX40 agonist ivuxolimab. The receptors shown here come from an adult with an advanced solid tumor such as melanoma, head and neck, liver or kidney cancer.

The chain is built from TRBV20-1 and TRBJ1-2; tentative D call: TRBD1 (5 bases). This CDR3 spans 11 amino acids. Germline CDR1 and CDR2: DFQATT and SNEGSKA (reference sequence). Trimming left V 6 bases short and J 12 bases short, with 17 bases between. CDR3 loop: CSAEGDAGHTF. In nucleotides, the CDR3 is TGCAGTGCCGAAGGGGACGCCGGCCACACCTTC.

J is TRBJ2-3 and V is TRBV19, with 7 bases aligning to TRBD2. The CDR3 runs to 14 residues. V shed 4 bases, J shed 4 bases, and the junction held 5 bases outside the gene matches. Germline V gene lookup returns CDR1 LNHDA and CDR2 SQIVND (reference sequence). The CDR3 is CASSSRAGPDTQYF. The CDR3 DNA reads TGTGCCAGTAGTAGCAGAGCGGGACCAGATACGCAGTATTTT.

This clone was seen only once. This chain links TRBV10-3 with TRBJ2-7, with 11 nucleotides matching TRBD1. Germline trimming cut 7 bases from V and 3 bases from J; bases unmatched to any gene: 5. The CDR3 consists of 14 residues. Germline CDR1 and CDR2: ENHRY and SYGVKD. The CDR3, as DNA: TGTGCCATCAACCCCGGGACAGGGGGCTACGAGCAGTACTTC. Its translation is CAINPGTGGYEQYF.

The CDR3 coding sequence is TGTGCCAGCAGCTTACAGGGCCAGATATCGAACACTGAAGCTTTCTTT. It yields the protein CASSLQGQISNTEAFF. The gene calls are TRBV7-9 and TRBJ1-1; D may be TRBD1 (5 bases). Per the germline V gene, CDR1 is SEHNR and CDR2 is FQNEAQ (reference sequence). This CDR3 spans 16 amino acids. V was trimmed by 2 bases and J by 1 base, leaving 14 bases between them.

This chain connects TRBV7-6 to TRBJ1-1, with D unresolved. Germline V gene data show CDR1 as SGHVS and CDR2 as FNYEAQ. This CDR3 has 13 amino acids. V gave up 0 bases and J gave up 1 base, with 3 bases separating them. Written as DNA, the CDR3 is TGTGCCAGCAGCTTAGCCGCGAACACTGAAGCTTTCTTT. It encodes CASSLAANTEAFF.

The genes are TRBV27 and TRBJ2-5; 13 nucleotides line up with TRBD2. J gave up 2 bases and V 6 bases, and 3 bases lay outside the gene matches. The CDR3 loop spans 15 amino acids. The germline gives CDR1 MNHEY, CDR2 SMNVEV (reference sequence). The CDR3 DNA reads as TGTGCCAGCAGACTAGCGGGAGGGGGACAAGAGACCCAGTACTTC. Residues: CASRLAGGGQETQYF.

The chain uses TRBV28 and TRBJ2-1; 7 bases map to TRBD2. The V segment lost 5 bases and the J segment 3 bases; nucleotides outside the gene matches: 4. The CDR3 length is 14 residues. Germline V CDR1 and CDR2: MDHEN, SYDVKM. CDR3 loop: CASSQRDFYNEQFF. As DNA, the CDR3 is TGTGCCAGCAGTCAGCGGGACTTCTACAATGAGCAGTTCTTC.

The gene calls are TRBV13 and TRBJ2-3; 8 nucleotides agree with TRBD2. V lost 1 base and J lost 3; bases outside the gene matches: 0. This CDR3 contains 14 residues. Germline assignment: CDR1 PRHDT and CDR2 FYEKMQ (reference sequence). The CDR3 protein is CASSLERGTDTQYF. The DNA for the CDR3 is TGTGCCAGCAGCTTAGAGCGGGGGACAGATACGCAGTATTTT.

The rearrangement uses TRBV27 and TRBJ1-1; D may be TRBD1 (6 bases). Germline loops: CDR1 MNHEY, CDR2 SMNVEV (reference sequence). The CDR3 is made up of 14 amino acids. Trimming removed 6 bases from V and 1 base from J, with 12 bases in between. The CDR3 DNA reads TGTGCCAGCAGAAAAACAGGGTGGAACACTGAAGCTTTCTTT. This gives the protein CASRKTGWNTEAFF.